This TCR beta chain was sequenced during a study of T cells in tumors after PD-1 blockade. Sequencing used immunoSEQ multiplex PCR; TCRdb keeps in-frame clones, though not all of them. The sample has under 75,000 clones; 74% are singletons. CDR3 length equals 12 residues. Germline V gene data show CDR1 as GTSNPN and CDR2 as SVGIG (reference sequence). Trimming left V 8 bases short and J 7 bases short, with 17 bases between. The source of this sequence is a human donor with basal cell carcinoma. The source was PBMCs, collected after anti-PD-1 treatment. The chain has TRBV30 and TRBJ1-1; perhaps TRBD1 as D (5 bases). The CDR3 region is CAHRGGQHEAFF. As DNA, the CDR3 is TGTGCCCACCGGGGAGGACAACATGAAGCTTTCTTT. The full variable domain, in which reference TRBV30 and TRBJ1-1 provide the parts outside the CDR3, is SQTIHQWPATLVQPVGSPLSLECTVEGTSNPNLYWYRQAAGRGLQLLFYSVGIGQISSEVPQNLSASRPQDRQFILSSKKLLLSDSGFYLCAHRGGQHEAFFGQGTRLTVV.